The 5 T cell receptor beta chains in this list originate from one sample, sequenced in a study of blood T cell repertoires in COVID-19. The assay was immunoSEQ multiplex PCR, and TCRdb's table has in-frame clones only and misses some. The profile shows about 210,000 clones, 82% of them singletons. The material sequenced was peripheral blood. These receptor sequences come from a woman in her seventies with COVID-19, enrolled during active disease.

This clone appeared a single time. The rearrangement uses TRBV29-1 and TRBJ1-4, with D possibly matching TRBD1 (5 bases). Germline loops: CDR1 SQVTM, CDR2 ANQGSEA. CDR3 size: 15 residues. V was cut by 7 bases and J by 7 bases, with 22 bases left in between. The CDR3 DNA reads TGCAGCGCCTCATCCCCGAATCGGGGGGGTGAAAAACTGTTTTTT. It specifies CSASSPNRGGEKLFF.

The chain uses TRBV25-1 and TRBJ2-7; 7 nucleotides align to TRBD1. Germline values: CDR1 MGHDK, CDR2 SYGVNS. J lost 4 bases, V lost 6 bases, and 9 bases had no gene match. The CDR3 sequence is 14 residues long. The CDR3 region has the DNA TGTGCCAGCAGGAACAGGGGCCAATGGTACGAGCAGTACTTC. Amino acids: CASRNRGQWYEQYF.

The chain is built from TRBV6-2 or TRBV6-3 and TRBJ1-2, with TRBD1 matching over 10 bases. The length of the CDR3 is 15 residues. The V gene's germline CDR1 is MNHEY and CDR2 SVGEGT. The V and J ends lost 6 bases and 2 bases, in that order; junction bases with no gene match: 6. As DNA, the CDR3 is TGTGCCAGCAGCCGGGACAGGGGTTACAACTATGGCTACACCTTC. Its protein product is CASSRDRGYNYGYTF.

Here the CDR3 DNA reads TGTGCCAGCAGCCGACAGGGGACTAACTATGGCTACACCTTC. Its protein is CASSRQGTNYGYTF. V is TRBV6-5 and J is TRBJ1-2; 8 bases are a match to TRBD1. The junction had 3 bases not matched to a gene; V was cut back by 6 bases and J by 0 bases. The CDR3 is made up of 14 amino acids. The germline V gene has CDR1 MNHEY and CDR2 SVGAGI.

This clone was detected once. This sequence joins TRBV28 and TRBJ2-3, with D hard to call. The CDR3 has 15 residues. CDR1 MDHEN and CDR2 SYDVKM come from the germline V gene. Trimming took 2 bases from V and 2 from J, leaving 11 bases between them. The CDR3 spells CASSLGVTNTDTQYF. The CDR3 nucleotides are TGTGCCAGCAGTTTAGGTGTCACAAACACAGATACGCAGTATTTT. The complete variable domain, with remaining parts taken from reference TRBV28 and TRBJ2-3, reads DVKVTQSSRYLVKRTGEKVFLECVQDMDHENMFWYRQDPGLGLRLIYFSYDVKMKEKGDIPEGYSVSREKKERFSLILESASTNQTSMYLCASSLGVTNTDTQYFGPGTRLTVL.